This paragraph reports one T cell receptor (beta chain). As yet, its antigen is unknown. Measured with immunoSEQ multiplex PCR; TCRdb has only the in-frame clones, and not every one. Of over 110,000 clones listed, around 87% are singletons. This record belongs to a study of cytomegalovirus exposure and HLA in healthy donors. Study-level information: It was reported in a later analysis that the same platform had been used for the 120 or so validation repertoires as for the 666 first-cohort repertoires. Findings and limits, study-wide: Cytomegalovirus association was assigned to 170 or so TCR beta chains.

Trimming cost V 4 bases and J 2 bases; bases outside gene matches: 2. Germline V gene lookup returns CDR1 SGHDT and CDR2 YYEEEE. The CDR3 length is 14 residues. The chain recombines TRBV5-6 with TRBJ1-2; 10 bases line up with TRBD1. The receptor was derived from a man between 18 and 35 years old in good health and CMV-seropositive. The sample taken for sequencing was PBMCs. The CDR3 loop reads CASSEDRGNYGYTF. The CDR3 bases are TGTGCCAGCAGCGAGGACAGGGGGAACTATGGCTACACCTTC. The full variable domain, rest sourced from reference TRBV5-6 and TRBJ1-2, is DAGVTQSPTHLIKTRGQQVTLRCSPKSGHDTVSWYQQALGQGPQFIFQYYEEEERQRGNFPDRFSGHQFPNYSSELNVNALLLGDSALYLCASSEDRGNYGYTFGSGTRLTVV.